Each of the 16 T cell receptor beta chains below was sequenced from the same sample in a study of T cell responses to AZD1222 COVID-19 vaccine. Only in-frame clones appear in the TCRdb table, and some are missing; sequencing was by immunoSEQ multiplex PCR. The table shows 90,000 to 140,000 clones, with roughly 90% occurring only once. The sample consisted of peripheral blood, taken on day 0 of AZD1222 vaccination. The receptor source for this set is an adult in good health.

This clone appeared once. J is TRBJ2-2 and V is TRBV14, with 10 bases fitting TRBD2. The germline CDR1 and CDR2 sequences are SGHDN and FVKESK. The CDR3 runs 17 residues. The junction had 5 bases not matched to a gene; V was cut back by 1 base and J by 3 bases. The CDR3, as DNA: TGTGCCAGCAGCCAAGGGAGCGGGAGGGAACACACCGGGGAGCTGTTTTTT. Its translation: CASSQGSGREHTGELFF.

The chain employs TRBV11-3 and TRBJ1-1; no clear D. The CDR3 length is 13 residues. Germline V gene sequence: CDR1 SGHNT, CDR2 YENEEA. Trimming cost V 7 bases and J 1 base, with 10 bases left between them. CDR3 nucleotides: TGTGCCAGCACTTCCCCCCGGAACACTGAAGCTTTCTTT. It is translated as CASTSPRNTEAFF. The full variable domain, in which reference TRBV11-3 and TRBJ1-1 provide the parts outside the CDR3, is EAGVVQSPRYKIIEKKQPVAFWCNPISGHNTLYWYLQNLGQGPELLIRYENEEAVDDSQLPKDRFSAERLKGVDSTLKIQPAELGDSAVYLCASTSPRNTEAFFGQGTRLTVV.

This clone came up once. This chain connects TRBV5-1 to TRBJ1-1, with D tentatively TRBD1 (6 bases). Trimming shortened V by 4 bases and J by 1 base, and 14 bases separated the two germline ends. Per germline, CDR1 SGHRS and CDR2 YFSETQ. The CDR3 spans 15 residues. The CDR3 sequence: CASSPVGGSNTEAFF. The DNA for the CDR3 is TGCGCCAGCAGCCCGGTGGGGGGCTCGAACACTGAAGCTTTCTTT.

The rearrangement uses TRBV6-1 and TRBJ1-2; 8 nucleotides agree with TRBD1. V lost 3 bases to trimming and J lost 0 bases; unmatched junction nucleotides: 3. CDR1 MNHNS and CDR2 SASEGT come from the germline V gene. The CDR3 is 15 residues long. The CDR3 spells CASSEWTGSNYGYTF. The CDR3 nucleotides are TGTGCCAGCAGTGAGTGGACAGGGTCTAACTATGGCTACACCTTC.

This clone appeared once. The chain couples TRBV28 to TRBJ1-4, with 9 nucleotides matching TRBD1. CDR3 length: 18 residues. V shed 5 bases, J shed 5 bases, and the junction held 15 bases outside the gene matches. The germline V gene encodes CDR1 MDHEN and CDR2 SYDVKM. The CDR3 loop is CASSRPGQGIVRNEKLFF. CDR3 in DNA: TGTGCCAGCAGTAGACCGGGACAGGGTATCGTCAGGAATGAAAAACTGTTTTTT.

The CDR3 bases are TGCGCCAGCAGCTTGGATACAGGGGGAGGCGGCTACACCTTC. Amino acid sequence: CASSLDTGGGGYTF. This chain joins TRBV5-1 and TRBJ1-2; TRBD1 aligns across 8 bases. V trimming: 0 bases; J trimming: 8 bases; junction bases outside the gene matches: 6. This CDR3 is built from 14 residues. Germline V lookup: CDR1 SGHRS, CDR2 YFSETQ.

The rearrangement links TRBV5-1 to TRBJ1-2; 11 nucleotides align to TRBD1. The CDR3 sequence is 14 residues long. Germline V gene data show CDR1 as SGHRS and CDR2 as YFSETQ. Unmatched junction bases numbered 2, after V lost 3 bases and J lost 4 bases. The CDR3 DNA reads TGCGCCAGCAGCTCCGGGACAGGGGGCTATGGCTACACCTTC. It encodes CASSSGTGGYGYTF.

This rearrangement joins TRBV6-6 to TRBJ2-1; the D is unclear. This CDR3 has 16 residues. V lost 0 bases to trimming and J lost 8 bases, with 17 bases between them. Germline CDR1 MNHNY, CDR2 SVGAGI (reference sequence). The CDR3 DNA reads TGTGCCAGCAGTTACTCGATAGCAGACAACGAGCATGAGCAGTTCTTC. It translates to CASSYSIADNEHEQFF.

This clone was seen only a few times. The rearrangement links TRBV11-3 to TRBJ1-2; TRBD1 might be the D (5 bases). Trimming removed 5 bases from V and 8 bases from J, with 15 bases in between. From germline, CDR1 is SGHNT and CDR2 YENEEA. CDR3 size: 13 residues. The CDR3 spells CASSPQGARGYTF. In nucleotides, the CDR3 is TGTGCCAGCAGCCCCCAAGGGGCTAGGGGCTACACCTTC.

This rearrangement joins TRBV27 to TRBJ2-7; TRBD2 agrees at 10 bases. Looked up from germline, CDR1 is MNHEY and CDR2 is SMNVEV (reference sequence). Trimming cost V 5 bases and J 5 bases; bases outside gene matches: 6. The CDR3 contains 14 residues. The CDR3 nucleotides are TGTGCCAGCAGTGCCGGGACTAGCGTCCACGAGCAGTACTTC. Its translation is CASSAGTSVHEQYF.

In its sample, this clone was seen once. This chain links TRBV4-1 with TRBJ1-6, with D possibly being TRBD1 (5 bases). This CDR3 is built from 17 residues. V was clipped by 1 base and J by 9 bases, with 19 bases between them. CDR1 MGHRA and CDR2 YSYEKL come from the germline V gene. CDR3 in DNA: TGCGCCAGCAGCCAAGTGGGGTTTGGGGTTGGGGGTTCACCCCTCCACTTT. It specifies CASSQVGFGVGGSPLHF.

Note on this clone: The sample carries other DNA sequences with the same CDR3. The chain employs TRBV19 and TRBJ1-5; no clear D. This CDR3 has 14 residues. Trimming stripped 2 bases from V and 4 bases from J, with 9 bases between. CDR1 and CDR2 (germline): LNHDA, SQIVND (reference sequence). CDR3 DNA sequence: TGTGCCAGTAGTATAAGACGGGATAATCAGCCCCAGCATTTT. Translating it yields CASSIRRDNQPQHF.

Here the CDR3 reads CASTLGGVNYGYTF. CDR3 nucleotide sequence: TGTGCCAGCACTTTGGGGGGAGTGAACTATGGCTACACCTTC. The genes are TRBV12-1 and TRBJ1-2. TRBV12-1 is deemed a pseudogene. The CDR3 consists of 14 residues.

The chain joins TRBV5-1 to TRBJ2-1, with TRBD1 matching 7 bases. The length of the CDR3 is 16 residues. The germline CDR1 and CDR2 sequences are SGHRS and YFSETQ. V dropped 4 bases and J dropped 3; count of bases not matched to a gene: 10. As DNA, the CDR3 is TGCGCCAGCAGCCCCGGTGGGGACAGCTTCTACAATGAGCAGTTCTTC. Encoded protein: CASSPGGDSFYNEQFF.

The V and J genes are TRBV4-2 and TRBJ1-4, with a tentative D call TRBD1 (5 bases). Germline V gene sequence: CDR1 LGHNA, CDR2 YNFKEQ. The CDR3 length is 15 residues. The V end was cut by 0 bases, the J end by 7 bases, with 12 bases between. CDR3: CASSQDQLGREKLFF. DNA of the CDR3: TGTGCCAGCAGCCAAGATCAGCTGGGGCGTGAAAAACTGTTTTTT.

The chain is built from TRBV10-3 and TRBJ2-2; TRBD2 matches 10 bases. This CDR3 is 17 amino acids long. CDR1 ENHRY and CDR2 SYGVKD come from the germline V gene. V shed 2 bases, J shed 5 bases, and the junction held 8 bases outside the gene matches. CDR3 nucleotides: TGTGCCATCAGTGAGCCCCTAGCGGGGGCGGCGACCGGGGAGCTGTTTTTT. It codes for CAISEPLAGAATGELFF.